The 3 T cell receptor beta chains below all came from one sample that was sequenced in a study of blood T cell repertoires in COVID-19. TCRdb's table, derived via immunoSEQ multiplex PCR, lists solely in-frame clones and lacks some. Altogether about 76,000 clones are present, under 95% being singletons, with the ten largest covering about 6%. The sample taken for sequencing was peripheral blood. Source of these receptors: a human donor in a cohort sampled during active COVID-19.

The genes are TRBV7-3 and TRBJ1-1; D gene uncertain. In germline, CDR1 is SGHTA, CDR2 FQGTGA. The CDR3 has 15 amino acids. The V end lost 2 bases, the J end lost 0 bases, and 10 bases lay between the germline ends. The CDR3 protein is CASSLSGVLNTEAFF. CDR3 bases: TGTGCCAGCAGCTTATCCGGAGTCCTGAACACTGAAGCTTTCTTT.

The rearrangement uses TRBV5-1 and TRBJ2-1; tentative D call: TRBD1 (7 bases). The CDR3 extends over 15 amino acids. The V gene's germline CDR1 is SGHRS and CDR2 YFSETQ. V was clipped by 4 bases and J by 0 bases, with 11 bases between them. The CDR3 DNA is TGCGCCAGCAGCCCTCAGGGGGGCTCCTACAATGAGCAGTTCTTC. Its translation: CASSPQGGSYNEQFF.

This chain links TRBV11-1 with TRBJ2-5, with 12 bases fitting TRBD2. V lost 5 bases to trimming and J lost 2 bases; unmatched junction nucleotides: 3. Germline V gives CDR1 SGHAT, CDR2 FQDESV (reference sequence). The CDR3 runs to 15 residues. DNA of the CDR3: TGTGCCAGCAGCGTTGGACTAGCGGGGCAAGAGACCCAGTACTTC. Translated: CASSVGLAGQETQYF.